This TCR beta chain was identified during a study of cytomegalovirus exposure and HLA in healthy donors. As for the study in general: An earlier analysis found 100 million or so unique TCR beta sequences from around 180 million T cells.

The CDR3 is 12 residues long. In germline, CDR1 is SQVTM, CDR2 ANQGSEA. V was cut by 3 bases and J by 6 bases, with 10 bases left in between. About this clone: The antigen is not known. At the DNA level, this CDR3 is encoded by other sequences in the same sample as well.

Both 60 Vbeta primers and 13 Jbeta primers went into the PCR. TCRdb's table, derived via immunoSEQ multiplex PCR, lists solely in-frame clones and lacks some. The sample has over 200,000 clones, about 83% seen once; the top ten hold roughly 1.3%. Study results and limitations: A later examination showed that TCR association rates differed by HLA locus, with DRB1 most and HLA-C fewest. In a later analysis, TCR beta V- and J-gene trimming was associated with a missense DCLRE1C variant.

The chain uses TRBV29-1 and TRBJ2-3; D uncertain. The clonotype comes from a human donor in good health. The sample consisted of PBMCs. The DNA of the CDR3 is TGCAGCGTTGAGGGTTCCGGGGATACGCAGTATTTT. Protein sequence: CSVEGSGDTQYF.